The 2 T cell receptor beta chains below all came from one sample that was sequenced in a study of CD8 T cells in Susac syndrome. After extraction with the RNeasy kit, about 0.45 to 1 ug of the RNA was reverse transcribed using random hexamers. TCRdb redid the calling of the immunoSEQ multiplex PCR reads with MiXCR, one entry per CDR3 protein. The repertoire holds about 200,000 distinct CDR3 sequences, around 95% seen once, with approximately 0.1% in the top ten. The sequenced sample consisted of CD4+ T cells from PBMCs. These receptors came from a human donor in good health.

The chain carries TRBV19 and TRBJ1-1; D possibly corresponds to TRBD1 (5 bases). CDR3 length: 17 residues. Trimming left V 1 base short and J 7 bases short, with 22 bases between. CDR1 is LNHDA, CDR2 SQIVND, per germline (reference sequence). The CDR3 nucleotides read TGTGCCAGTAGTATAGGCCAACCGGGGGAATGGTTGGTTGAAGCTTTCTTT. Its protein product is CASSIGQPGEWLVEAFF.

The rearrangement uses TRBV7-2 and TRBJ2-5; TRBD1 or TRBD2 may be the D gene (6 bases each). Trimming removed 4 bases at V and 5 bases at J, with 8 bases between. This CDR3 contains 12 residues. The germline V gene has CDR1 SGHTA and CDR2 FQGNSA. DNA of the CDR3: TGTGCCAGCAGCTCGGGGGCGGAGACCCAGTACTTC. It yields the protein CASSSGAETQYF.